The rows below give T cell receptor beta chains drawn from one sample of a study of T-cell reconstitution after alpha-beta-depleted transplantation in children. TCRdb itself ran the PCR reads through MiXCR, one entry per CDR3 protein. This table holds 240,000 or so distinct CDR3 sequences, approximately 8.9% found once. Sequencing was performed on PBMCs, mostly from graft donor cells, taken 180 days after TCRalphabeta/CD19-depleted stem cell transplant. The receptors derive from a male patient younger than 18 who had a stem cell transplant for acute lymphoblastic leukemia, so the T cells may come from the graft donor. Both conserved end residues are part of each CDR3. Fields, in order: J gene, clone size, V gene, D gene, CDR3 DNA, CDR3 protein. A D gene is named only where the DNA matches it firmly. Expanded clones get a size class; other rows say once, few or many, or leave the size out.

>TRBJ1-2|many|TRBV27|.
TGTGCCAGCAGTTTATATTACGGCAGCGGAAACTATGGCTACACCTTC
CASSLYYGSGNYGYTF
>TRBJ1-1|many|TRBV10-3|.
TGTGCCATCAGGATAGCCCTCCTGAACACTGAAGCTTTCTTT
CAIRIALLNTEAFF
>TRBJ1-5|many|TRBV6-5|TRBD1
TGTGCCAGCAGTACAGGGGATCGCAATCAGCCCCAGCATTTT
CASSTGDRNQPQHF
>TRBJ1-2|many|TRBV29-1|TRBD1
TGCAGCGTCCCCGCTCGACAGGGCGAGAACTATGGCTACACCTTC
CSVPARQGENYGYTF
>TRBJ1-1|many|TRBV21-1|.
TGTGCCAGCAGGAAAAACAGGTTTAAGGGGAACACTGAAGCTTTCTTT
CASRKNRFKGNTEAFF
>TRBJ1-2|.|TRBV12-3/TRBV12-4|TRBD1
TGTGCCACCGGGACAGGAGATGGCTACACCTTC
CATGTGDGYTF
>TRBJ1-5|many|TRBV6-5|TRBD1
TGTGCCAGTGCGATGACAGGGGGCGGTCAGCCCCAGCATTTT
CASAMTGGGQPQHF
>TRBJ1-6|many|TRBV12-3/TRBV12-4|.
TGTGCCAGCAGTTTGCCGAGGGCACAACTCCACTTT
CASSLPRAQLHF
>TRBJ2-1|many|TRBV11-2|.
TGTGCCAGCAGCGCCCCCAAGCGGAATGAGCAGTTCTTC
CASSAPKRNEQFF
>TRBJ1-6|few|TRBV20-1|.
TGCAGTGCTAGAGACGGGGGCCTCTCCTATAATTCACCCCTCCACTTT
CSARDGGLSYNSPLHF
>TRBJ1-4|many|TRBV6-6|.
TGTGCCAGCAGCCCGAGTGAAAAACTGTTTTTT
CASSPSEKLFF
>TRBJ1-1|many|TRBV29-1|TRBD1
TGCAGCGTTCGGGACAGGGTCCCTAACACTGAAGCTTTCTTT
CSVRDRVPNTEAFF
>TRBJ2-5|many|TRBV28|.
TGTGCCAGCAGTCCAACACACACAGGGAGGGAGACCCAGTACTTC
CASSPTHTGRETQYF